Listed below are T cell receptor beta chains from one sample, sequenced in a study of T-cell memory formation after mild COVID-19. A single record per CDR3 protein comes from TCRdb applying MiXCR to the 5' RACE reads. The sample consists of roughly 220,000 distinct CDR3 sequences, 9.5% of them appearing once. Sequences were obtained from PBMCs or a T cell subset sorted from them (not recorded which). All receptors derive from a man younger than 35 who had mild COVID-19 (a few samples of this study predate the infection). Cell type and time point are not known. Each CDR3 is given with its conserved first and last residue. A D gene is named only where the DNA matches it firmly. Where a row states a size, it is once, few, many or the class of an expanded clone; other rows omit it.

>TRBJ1-1|TRBV20-1|-|few
TGCAGTGCTAGCAGGGAGGGGACTGAAGCTTTCTTT
CSASREGTEAFF
>TRBJ2-3|TRBV19|TRBD2|few
TGTGCCAGTAGTCTCGGAGCGGGGGGTCCCCCAGATACGCAGTATTTT
CASSLGAGGPPDTQYF
>TRBJ2-6|TRBV19|-|few
TGTGCCAGTAGTACCTTGGACAGCTCTGGGGCCAACGTCCTGACTTTC
CASSTLDSSGANVLTF
>TRBJ1-3|TRBV7-9|-|many
TGTGCCAGCAGCTTAAACCTTCGCTCTGGAAACACCATATATTTT
CASSLNLRSGNTIYF
>TRBJ1-6|TRBV12-3/TRBV12-4|-|few
TGTGCCAGCAGTACAAGGACGGGAAATTCACCCCTCCACTTT
CASSTRTGNSPLHF
>TRBJ1-1|TRBV7-9|-|many
TGTGCCAGCAGCGTTGTTCACTCGAACACTGAAGCTTTCTTT
CASSVVHSNTEAFF
>TRBJ2-2|TRBV3-1|-|few
TGTGCCAGCAGCCGGTCCTTCACCGGGGAGCTGTTTTTT
CASSRSFTGELFF
>TRBJ2-5|TRBV7-8|-|few
TGTGCCAGCAGCAGGGGGAGGGTCCAAGAGACCCAGTACTTC
CASSRGRVQETQYF
>TRBJ1-1|TRBV2|-|few
TGTGCCAGCAGAACCAACCAGGGCACTGAAGCTTTCTTT
CASRTNQGTEAFF
>TRBJ1-6|TRBV29-1|TRBD1|-
TGCAGCGTTCGACAGGGGCCCAATTCACCCCTCCACTTT
CSVRQGPNSPLHF
>TRBJ2-5|TRBV7-3|TRBD2|few
TGTGCCAGCAGCCCCGGGACTAGCGAAGAGACCCAGTACTTC
CASSPGTSEETQYF
>TRBJ2-1|TRBV29-1|TRBD1|few
TGCAGCGCCAGGGGACAGTACTACAATGAGCAGTTCTTC
CSARGQYYNEQFF
>TRBJ2-7|TRBV6-5|-|few
TGTGCCAGCAGTTACTCCAAACAGGGTTCCTACGAGCAGTACTTC
CASSYSKQGSYEQYF
>TRBJ2-3|TRBV11-2|TRBD2|many
TGTGCCAGCAGCTTAAGTGGTTCTAGCGGGCCCACAGATACGCAGTATTTT
CASSLSGSSGPTDTQYF
>TRBJ1-6|TRBV18|TRBD1|few
TGTGCCAGCTCACCACCGACCCGACAGGGATCTTCACCCCTCCACTTT
CASSPPTRQGSSPLHF
>TRBJ2-7|TRBV6-5|-|few
TGTGCCAGCAGTTCCCCTTGGGAGCAGTACTTC
CASSSPWEQYF
>TRBJ2-3|TRBV12-3/TRBV12-4|-|-
TGTGCCAGCAGTTTTTCACCCGTTCCCACGCAGTATTTT
CASSFSPVPTQYF
>TRBJ1-2|TRBV4-1|TRBD1|-
TGCGCCAGCACGCAGGGGGTGGGCTACACCTTC
CASTQGVGYTF
>TRBJ1-1|TRBV5-1|TRBD1|-
TGCGCCAGCAGCACCCAACAGGGGAGCGGTGAAGCTTTCTTT
CASSTQQGSGEAFF
>TRBJ2-1|TRBV11-3|-|-
TGTGCCAGCAGCTTAGGATCGGGGATGTTCGATGAGCAGTTCTTC
CASSLGSGMFDEQFF
>TRBJ2-1|TRBV12-3/TRBV12-4|TRBD2|few
TGTGCCAGCAGCCAACACTCACTAGCGGACAATGAGCAGTTCTTC
CASSQHSLADNEQFF
>TRBJ2-1|TRBV12-5|-|-
TGTGCTAGTGGACATTACGATGAGCAGTTCTTC
CASGHYDEQFF
>TRBJ2-3|TRBV20-1|TRBD2|many
TGCAGTGCTCCGGGGGGGTTGGGGACAGATACGCAGTATTTT
CSAPGGLGTDTQYF
>TRBJ2-3|TRBV11-3|-|-
TGTGCCAGCAGCTTAGATGCGGAGGCAGATACGCAGTATTTT
CASSLDAEADTQYF
>TRBJ2-3|TRBV7-9|TRBD1|few
TGTGCCAGCAGCCCGACAGGGGTGAGCACAGATACGCAGTATTTT
CASSPTGVSTDTQYF
>TRBJ1-2|TRBV5-4|-|many
TGTGCCAGCAGCTTCGGACCCGACTATGGCTACACCTTC
CASSFGPDYGYTF
>TRBJ1-5|TRBV6-2/TRBV6-3|-|few
TGTGCCAGCAGCACCTGGTGGGCTGTCAATAGCAATCAGCCCCAGCATTTT
CASSTWWAVNSNQPQHF
>TRBJ1-1|TRBV12-3/TRBV12-4|-|few
TGTGCCAGCAGTTTAATGGTGAACACTGAAGCTTTCTTT
CASSLMVNTEAFF
>TRBJ2-5|TRBV5-1|TRBD2|few
TGCGCCAGCAGGTCTATCGGGGGGGCCGGGGAGACCCAGTACTTC
CASRSIGGAGETQYF